The following is a T cell receptor (beta chain) sequence with its context. The antigen remains unidentified. The data belong to a study of PD-1 blockade in classical Hodgkin lymphoma. The study, taken as a whole, reports: The repertoire differences lack a defined cause, possibly disease activity or prior therapy. A significant rise in TCR diversity by C4D1 was seen for CD4+ but not CD8+ cells.

Produced via immunoSEQ multiplex PCR; TCRdb's table is partial and in-frame only. The sample contains several thousand clones, over 80% of which appear only once. Time point indicated: cycle 4 day 1 (C4D1), after 5 to 7 weeks of nivolumab. Every one of the patients relapsed after autologous stem cell transplantation (brentuximab vedotin exposure was variable). CDR1 PRHDT and CDR2 FYEKMQ come from the germline V gene (reference sequence). This CDR3 spans 15 amino acids. V was shortened by 6 bases and J by 2 bases, with 14 bases between the two germline ends. Sequencing used peripheral blood mononuclear cells (PBMCs), obtained before the fourth cycle of nivolumab. This chain joins TRBV13 and TRBJ2-1, with D perhaps assigned TRBD1 or TRBD2 (7 bases each). The sequence was collected from a human donor with classical Hodgkin lymphoma. This CDR3 is CASSLQGGAYNEQFF. CDR3 coding DNA: TGTGCCAGCAGTCTTCAGGGGGGGGCCTACAATGAGCAGTTCTTC. The variable domain in full, with the rest retrieved from reference TRBV13 and TRBJ2-1, is AAGVIQSPRHLIKEKRETATLKCYPIPRHDTVYWYQQGPGQDPQFLISFYEKMQSDKGSIPDRFSAQQFSDYHSELNMSSLELGDSALYFCASSLQGGAYNEQFFGPGTRLTVL.